These 15 T cell receptor beta chains were all obtained from the same sample, sequenced in a study of CD4 and CD8 cells across lung adenocarcinoma regions. Each CDR3 protein is one row after TCRdb ran MiXCR on the PCR reads. The profile shows just over 20,000 distinct CDR3 sequences, 54% of them singletons. The specimen was CD8+ T cells from the center of a lung tumor. The origin of the receptors is a female donor with lung adenocarcinoma. The CD4 and CD8 labels of this study may be unreliable.

This chain links TRBV10-3 with TRBJ2-3; 7 nucleotides match TRBD1. Germline V gene data show CDR1 as ENHRY and CDR2 as SYGVKD. CDR3 length: 16 amino acids. Trimming took 6 bases from V and 0 from J; bases not matched to a gene: 9. The chain's CDR3 is CAISAWTGSSTDTQYF. As DNA, the CDR3 is TGTGCCATCAGCGCCTGGACAGGATCTAGCACAGATACGCAGTATTTT.

This chain connects TRBV10-2 to TRBJ2-2, with 13 nucleotides matching TRBD2. Germline lookup yields CDR1 WSHSY and CDR2 SAAADI. The CDR3 is made up of 16 amino acids. Germline trimming cut 7 bases from V and 4 bases from J; bases unmatched to any gene: 6. Here the CDR3 DNA reads TGCGCCAGCAAACTAGCGGGGGGGCTCGTCACCGGGGAGCTGTTTTTT. Translation: CASKLAGGLVTGELFF.

This chain joins TRBV10-3 and TRBJ1-2; no definite D call. The CDR3 runs 11 residues. Germline V gene lookup returns CDR1 ENHRY and CDR2 SYGVKD. Trimming left V 3 bases short and J 7 bases short, with 6 bases between. CDR3 nucleotides: TGTGCCATCAGTGATTCTTTTGGCTACACCTTC. It specifies CAISDSFGYTF.

This chain uses TRBV7-3 with TRBJ2-1, with 10 bases fitting TRBD1. The J call may be mistaken, given a closer DNA end match to TRBJ2-5. The CDR3 has 13 residues. CDR1 is SGHTA, CDR2 FQGTGA, per germline. CDR3 in DNA: TGTGCCAGCAGTAGAACCGGGACAGGGGACCAGTACTTC. Protein product: CASSRTGTGDQYF.

The chain uses TRBV6-1 and TRBJ2-1, with D perhaps matching TRBD2 (5 bases). The assigned J gene may be wrong: the sequence end matches TRBJ2-7 better. Per the germline V gene, CDR1 is MNHNS and CDR2 is SASEGT. CDR3 length: 13 amino acids. CDR3: CAATSLADYEQYF. For the CDR3, the DNA is TGTGCCGCCACGTCCCTAGCTGACTACGAGCAGTACTTC.

In its sample, this clonotype was seen a few times. The chain recombines TRBV10-1 with TRBJ2-1; D is unclear. The CDR3 spans 13 residues. Germline assignment: CDR1 WNHNN and CDR2 SYGVQD (reference sequence). Trimming took off 4 bases at V and 4 bases at J, with 8 bases between the two ends. CDR3 DNA sequence: TGCGCCAGCAGTGCGTCCAGATACAATGAGCAGTTCTTC. Translating it yields CASSASRYNEQFF.

This clonotype showed up many times. The V and J genes are TRBV15 and TRBJ2-4; weak D call: TRBD2 (6 bases). Trimming pared 3 bases from V and 8 bases from J, leaving 8 bases between. Germline V gene lookup returns CDR1 LNHNV and CDR2 YYDKDF (reference sequence). The CDR3 length is 12 residues. This CDR3 reads CATSRGGDIQYF. The CDR3 nucleotides read TGTGCCACCAGCAGGGGAGGAGACATTCAGTACTTC.

A few counts support this clonotype. V gene TRBV27 combines with J gene TRBJ2-1; D possibly corresponds to TRBD1 (5 bases). Deletions cut 2 bases from V and 4 bases from J, with 15 bases between. This CDR3 has 16 amino acids. The V gene's germline CDR1 is MNHEY and CDR2 SMNVEV (reference sequence). This CDR3 reads CASSLQGSGRYNEQFF. In DNA, the CDR3 is TGTGCCAGCAGTTTACAGGGTTCGGGCAGATACAATGAGCAGTTCTTC.

Concerning this clonotype: The germline gene is not matched at one end of the junction; a read error may be the cause. The CDR3 spells CAGRLGRDQDTQYF. The CDR3 DNA sequence: TGTGCGGGGCGCTTAGGCCGTGACCAAGATACCCAGTACTTC. V usage is TRBV11-2 and J usage is TRBJ2-5; D may be TRBD1 (5 bases). Germline CDR1 is SGHAT and CDR2 is FQNNGV. There are 14 residues in the CDR3.

The chain is built from TRBV10-3 and TRBJ2-7, with 8 bases lining up with TRBD2. With 3 bases clipped from V and 0 bases from J, the junction kept 7 bases outside the gene matches. CDR1 and CDR2 from the germline V gene are ENHRY and SYGVKD. The CDR3 consists of 16 residues. The CDR3 spells CAISDPVAGHSYEQYF. CDR3 sequence (DNA): TGTGCCATCAGTGACCCAGTAGCGGGACACTCCTACGAGCAGTACTTC.

There are a few counts of this clonotype. This chain joins TRBV10-3 and TRBJ2-4, with TRBD1 as a possible D gene (6 bases). The CDR3 covers 14 residues. Germline CDR1 is ENHRY and CDR2 is SYGVKD. Trimming stripped 10 bases from V and 10 bases from J, with 23 bases between. The DNA of the CDR3 is TGTGCCACCAAGGTCCCCGGACAGCAAGAGATTCAGTACTTC. Amino acid sequence: CATKVPGQQEIQYF.

The chain has TRBV7-6 and TRBJ2-7; 9 bases fit TRBD1. Per germline, CDR1 SGHVS and CDR2 FNYEAQ. This CDR3 is built from 17 residues. Trimming removed 1 base from V and 6 bases from J; junction bases left unmatched: 13. The CDR3 nucleotides are TGTGCCAGCAGCTTAGGGATACCGGGACAGGGATTAGGCGAGCAGTACTTC. Translation gives CASSLGIPGQGLGEQYF.

This clonotype is medium-sized by share. CDR3 in DNA: TGTGCCAGCAAGCGGAGGGGACAGACGAACACCGGGGAGCTGTTTTTT. Translation: CASKRRGQTNTGELFF. The genes are TRBV27 and TRBJ2-2, with D tentatively TRBD1 (7 bases). The CDR3 is 16 residues long. V was pared by 7 bases and J by 0 bases, with 15 bases between. From germline, CDR1 is MNHEY and CDR2 SMNVEV (reference sequence).

This chain joins TRBV5-1 and TRBJ2-7; 10 positions match TRBD2. The CDR3 covers 16 residues. With 3 bases clipped from V and 5 bases from J, the junction kept 11 bases outside the gene matches. Looked up from germline, CDR1 is SGHRS and CDR2 is YFSETQ. The CDR3 region is CASSSGLAGVLHEQYF. CDR3 DNA: TGCGCCAGCAGCTCGGGCCTAGCGGGAGTTCTCCACGAGCAGTACTTC. The full variable domain, with the rest looked up from reference TRBV5-1 and TRBJ2-7, is KAGVTQTPRYLIKTRGQQVTLSCSPISGHRSVSWYQQTPGQGLQFLFEYFSETQRNKGNFPGRFSGRQFSNSRSEMNVSTLELGDSALYLCASSSGLAGVLHEQYFGPGTRLTVT.

This clonotype appeared many times. This chain uses TRBV10-1 with TRBJ2-2; unclear D gene. The germline gives CDR1 WNHNN, CDR2 SYGVQD (reference sequence). CDR3 length: 13 amino acids. Trimming removed 8 bases from V and 8 bases from J, with 15 bases in between. The CDR3 loop reads CASSGSRLGELFF. The CDR3 DNA follows: TGCGCCAGCTCCGGGTCCCGCTTAGGGGAGCTGTTTTTT.